These T cell receptor beta chains were read from a single sample in a study of blood T cell repertoires in COVID-19. Clones were sequenced by immunoSEQ multiplex PCR, and TCRdb holds only the in-frame ones, with some missing. Of approximately 210,000 clones in the sample, just over 85% were seen once. The sequencing input was peripheral blood. All receptors derive from a man in his fifties or sixties with COVID-19, enrolled during active disease. The conserved cysteine and the conserved F or W are not part of the CDR3 here. Each record gives: CDR3 protein, clone size, CDR3 length, D gene, V gene. The D gene is left open where the match is weak. The size of a clone is reported for some rows only, either as once, few or many, or as a class for expanded clones.

ASSMWLAGGNNEQF | once | 14 | TRBD2 | TRBV19
ASSHPTGQEYSNQPQH | NA | 16 | TRBD1 | TRBV5-5
ASSYNRATDTQY | NA | 12 | NA | TRBV6-5
ASSTRWGRNDNEQF | NA | 14 | NA | TRBV5-5
ASSPLSRGSEETQY | NA | 14 | NA | TRBV18
ASSLRASEGEQF | NA | 12 | NA | TRBV7-9
ASSEGQATNEKLF | NA | 13 | NA | TRBV2
AWSGSYEQY | NA | 9 | NA | TRBV30
ASSQAGGTGVTGELF | few | 15 | TRBD1 | TRBV3-1/TRBV3-2
ASRWDRGWTEAF | NA | 12 | TRBD1 | TRBV5-5
ASSERTALGYEQY | few | 13 | NA | TRBV2
ASRAPGSYNEQF | NA | 12 | NA | TRBV2
ASSIRPGEGSPLH | NA | 13 | NA | TRBV19
ASSVGQGVSYEQY | few | 13 | TRBD1 | TRBV9
ASRPGQGALGGYT | NA | 13 | TRBD1 | TRBV27
ASSQVERGNYGYT | NA | 13 | NA | TRBV4-3
ASSPRDSSYNEQF | NA | 13 | TRBD1 | TRBV3-1/TRBV3-2
ASSLNAGSNQPQH | NA | 13 | NA | TRBV5-1
ASKQGADTQY | NA | 10 | TRBD1 | TRBV12-3/TRBV12-4
ASSLADRVDTQY | NA | 12 | TRBD1 | TRBV5-4